This entry describes one T cell receptor (beta chain). The antigen remains undetermined. This sample was taken from a study of beta chain features in type 1 diabetes. General study findings and limits: The study found moderately but significantly shorter TCRB CDR3s in all four CD4+ subsets of Type 1 diabetes patients. It was among patients, rather than healthy donors, that naive, central memory and Treg TCRB repertoires appeared more similar. PCR might favor shorter templates, but any such skew would affect patients and controls equally.

The authors reverse transcribed all of the isolated RNA, so sequencing captured expressed TCRB transcripts. The method was immunoSEQ multiplex PCR; TCRdb's version includes in-frame clones alone and lacks a portion of them. The sample shows 200,000 to 250,000 clones, approximately 14% of them seen only once. CDR3 length: 12 amino acids. The germline V gene has CDR1 SGHDT and CDR2 YYEEEE. Trimming left V 3 bases short and J 5 bases short, with 6 bases between. J is TRBJ1-5 and V is TRBV5-6, with D perhaps TRBD1 (5 bases). The sequenced sample consisted of naive CD4+ T cells from blood. The receptor's source is a man under 40 with type 1 diabetes. The CDR3 DNA reads as TGTGCCAGCAGCTCGACAGATCAGCCCCAGCATTTT. This translates into CASSSTDQPQHF.